This T cell receptor beta chain was identified in a study of cytomegalovirus exposure and HLA in healthy donors (dated by TCRdb to between 2016 and 2019). Describing the broader study: In an earlier analysis of roughly 500 of the donors, 276 Gb of sequence data and approximately 120 million unique TCR beta sequences from about 179 million T cells were reported. The study aimed to test whether cataloging public T cell receptors could reveal signatures of past pathogen exposure. Class I and class II HLA loci were covered by the typing at four-digit resolution. Donor age, sex, ethnicity and CMV serostatus were collected together with the repertoire data. A later genetic analysis took genome-wide SNP genotypes for about 60% of the roughly 670 donors and used that subset as a discovery cohort. Of the 300 to 450 genotyped donors, 81% were placed in the genetic ancestry cluster associated with self-reported Caucasian donors. Four or five DR-DQ haplotypes were handled as single units for association and clustering because linkage in the cohort was strong. In addition to the first cohort of 666 subjects, a separate validation cohort of 120 different subjects was used. The study combined high-throughput TCR immunosequencing, statistical association of individual TCRs with disease status, and machine learning to predict cytomegalovirus infection status. Rather than using new phenotypic data, the later analysis identified candidate immune exposures from TCR beta sequences and from how often those sequences occurred across donors. Among roughly 370 genotyped donors of the cohort, an average of about 240,000 unique TCR beta nucleotide sequences were sequenced per donor, about a sixth of them non-productive. All discovery cohort repertoires had been generated on a single sequencing platform. An earlier analysis of around 580 of the donors used high-throughput TCR beta sequencing to judge whether each TCR beta V gene segment behaved as functional or pseudogenic. In a later analysis, previously published TCR beta repertoires from some 640 donors were re-analyzed and high-resolution HLA genotyping was added so that TCR occurrence patterns could be studied. The number of donors typed differed by locus, with roughly 629-640 for A, B, C, DRB1 and DQB1, 522 for DQA1, about 610 for DPA1, and roughly 450 for DPB1. An early release covering around 630 HLA-typed donors comprised approximately 300 gigabases of sequencing data and some 79 million unique TCR sequences. The study profiled the T cell repertoires of some 610 subjects by immunosequencing and related them to cytomegalovirus serostatus.

Library prep was done by the immunoSEQ multiplex PCR assay. For the multiplex PCR, a mixture combining 60 forward primers for TCR Vbeta segments and 13 reverse primers for TCR Jbeta segments was used. Amplification of the CDR3 region of rearranged TCR beta genes was performed with a multiplex PCR assay on genomic DNA. The Illumina HiSeq System was used to sequence the amplified TCR beta libraries as 87-base-pair reads. The original pipeline was this. A later analysis counted some 74 million unique TCR beta chains across the 650 to 800 repertoires, and 10 million to 11 million of these chains were shared by at least two donors. Raw reads were error-corrected and collapsed into unique sequences with a nearest-neighbor algorithm that merged closely related sequences to remove PCR and sequencing errors. To assign V, D and J gene segments, CDR3 sequences were aligned to IMGT reference sequences. For a sequence to be retained, a match of at least six nucleotides to both a V gene segment and a J gene segment was required. Rearrangements were called productive when the CDR3 lacked stop codons and stayed in frame with V and J; all others were non-productive. CDR3 was defined according to IMGT convention as the region running from the second conserved V-encoded cysteine to the conserved J-encoded phenylalanine. In an earlier analysis of 500 to 650 of the donors, sequences lacking an unambiguous match to a single V gene segment were excluded. In an earlier analysis of a few hundred of the donors, V segments were called functional above 56.7% productive rearrangements and were called segregating when the between-donor standard deviation exceeded 5%. A statistical classification framework was built for diagnosing cytomegalovirus status from the catalog of TCR beta chain sequences. A later analysis assigned V and J genes by comparing TCR nucleotide sequences with IMGT/GENE-DB human TR gene sequences. The TCRdist pipeline was used in a later analysis to assign CDR3 sequences and most-parsimonious VDJ recombination scenarios. In a later analysis, each TCR beta chain was defined by its CDR3 amino acid sequence together with its V-gene family, and reads without a unique V-gene family were excluded. To address suspected cross-contamination and a sequencing artifact, a later analysis removed approximately 590 highly shared, low-generation-probability nucleotide sequences. For each public chain, a later analysis derived a clonal expansion index from normalized ranks of inferred template counts within each repertoire. In a later analysis, generation probabilities were computed with a VDJ recombination model fitted to out-of-frame rearrangements, and the resulting probabilities were checked against IGoR. In a later analysis, hypergeometric tests were used to score TCR-TCR, TCR-HLA and TCR-CMV co-occurrence, with a repertoire-size bias correction applied to TCR pairs. To estimate false discovery rates, a later analysis permuted the HLA or CMV assignments 20 times. In a later analysis, co-occurring TCRs were grouped using DBSCAN, and TCRdist sequence similarity was added for clustering within HLA-allele-positive subsets. Co-occurrence clustering excluded repertoires with fewer than 30,000 or more than 120,000 public chains, plus five with anomalous nucleotide sharing. TCRdb took this table from immuneACCESS and kept in-frame rearrangements with V and J called. Such tables lack part of the clones; where checked against another copy, unresolved V genes explain under half of the gap, and the rest is unexplained. The V and J calls and clone size are taken from that table; D and trimming were inferred from the DNA. A total of some 98,000 clones appear in this sample, 80% to 85% of them only once. In total, the top ten clones hold roughly 1.5% of the sample.

With regard to this clone: Its cognate antigen has yet to be identified. No quality values exist for individual bases; no much larger clone is one base distant.

Reading the germline V gene (reference sequence) gives CDR1 MNHEY and CDR2 SMNVEV. V is pared back by 5 bases and J by 4 bases, with 15 bases lying between the germline termini. The CDR3 sequence holds 15 residues, the cysteine and phenylalanine included. The retained sequence is limited to the CDR3, 45 bases, with the frame set at the first base. The cohort was made up of under 800 healthy bone marrow donors. Cohort members were all nominally healthy when sampled, although unrecorded immune exposures were likely present. The donor tested CMV seronegative and was one of the 352 seronegative cohort members. A peripheral blood sample was collected from each donor, and TCR beta sequencing was performed on peripheral blood mononuclear cells. Genomic DNA was extracted from the blood cell samples with the Qiagen DNeasy Blood Extraction Kit. Overall results and qualifications from the work: Correlated functional status among segregating V segments might be attributable to linkage disequilibrium, but an unknown experimental factor could not be ruled out. In a later analysis, several top co-occurrence clusters were reported to appear linked to parvovirus B19, influenza, CMV and Epstein-Barr virus. Three of the identified cytomegalovirus-associated TCR beta chains were confirmed in vitro to be specific for cytomegalovirus antigens. An earlier analysis of approximately 540 of the donors showed that most TCR beta V segments appeared in productive rearrangements either about 87% or about 30% of the time, which broadly matched IMGT annotations. Across donors, most TCR sequences were observed very rarely, whereas some public TCRs were present in many individuals. A later analysis associated 15,000 or so TCR beta sequences with specific HLA alleles at a false discovery rate of 0.05. For the cohort, immune exposure information was limited to CMV serostatus. This cohort had only TCR beta chains sequenced, and the lack of alpha or paired-chain data limited which features could be detected. A later analysis found that most CMV-associated TCR beta chains appeared HLA-restricted, with HLA associations seemingly driven largely by CMV exposure. According to a later analysis, TCR association rates differed among HLA loci, with DRB1 alleles showing the most associated TCRs and HLA-C alleles showing the fewest. Compared with the roughly 700-donor mean, donors in an Asian-associated ancestry cluster had fewer N-insertions in productive TCRs, according to a later genetic analysis. A group of highly shared sequence variants was considered likely to be a technical artifact of the sequencing pipeline. The classifier was reported to diagnose cytomegalovirus status with high specificity and sensitivity in both the original cohort and the validation cohort. Assigning TCR associations to individual alleles was difficult when HLA alleles, especially DR and DQ, strongly co-occurred. A total of around 150 TCR beta chains were listed by the study as associated with cytomegalovirus. Compared with equally common non-associated chains, HLA-associated TCR beta chains in a later analysis were more clonally expanded and had lower generation probabilities. An association between a missense DCLRE1C variant and V-gene and J-gene trimming of TCR beta chains was found in a later genetic analysis and replicated in an independent cohort. The authors suggested that the approach could potentially be generalized to other disease states and immunological phenotypes. A further reported finding was that TCR beta sequences accurately predicted the HLA-A and HLA-B alleles for most subjects in the first cohort. The 87-base-pair reads could not distinguish some IMGT-functional V segments, including TRBV6-2 and TRBV6-3, so those segments were excluded. The presence/absence analyses assumed that sequencing depth was roughly uniform across donors, and that assumption may not be true. Because some donors lacked HLA typing at each locus, the association tests relied only on the typed subset. Some 15 rarely observed V segments, including chromosome 9 orphons, were excluded from the earlier analysis of a few hundred of the donors because counts were too low.

The sequence is built from TRBV27 and TRBJ1-3; a tentative D call is TRBD1 (6 bases match). The sequencing sample was made of PBMCs. This receptor was identified in a man aged 40-50 years in good health and CMV-seronegative. The CDR3 protein: CASSPDRVMGNTIYF. The sequence in DNA is TGTGCCAGCAGTCCGGACAGAGTTATGGGAAACACCATATATTTT.